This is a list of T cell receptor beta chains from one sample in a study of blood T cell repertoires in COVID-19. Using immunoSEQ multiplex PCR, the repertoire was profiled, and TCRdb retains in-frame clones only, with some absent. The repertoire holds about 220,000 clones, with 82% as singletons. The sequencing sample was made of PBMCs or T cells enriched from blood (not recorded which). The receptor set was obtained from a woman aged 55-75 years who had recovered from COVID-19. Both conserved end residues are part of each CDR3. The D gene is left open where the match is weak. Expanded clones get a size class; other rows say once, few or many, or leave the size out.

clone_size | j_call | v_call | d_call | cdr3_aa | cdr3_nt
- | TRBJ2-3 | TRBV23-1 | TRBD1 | CARRAIQGDTQYF | TGCGCCAGACGAGCAATACAGGGGGATACGCAGTATTTT
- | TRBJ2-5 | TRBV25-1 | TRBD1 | CASSGGDRGETQYF | TGTGCCAGCAGTGGGGGGGACAGGGGGGAGACCCAGTACTTC
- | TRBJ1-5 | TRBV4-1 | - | CASSPISGVGNQPQHF | TGCGCCAGCAGCCCCATATCAGGGGTTGGCAATCAGCCCCAGCATTTT
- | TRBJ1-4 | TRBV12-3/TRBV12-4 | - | CASSPRAEKLFF | TGTGCCAGCAGCCCCAGGGCTGAAAAACTGTTTTTT
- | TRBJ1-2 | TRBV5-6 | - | CASSLAFPGNYGYTF | TGTGCCAGCAGCTTGGCCTTTCCAGGAAACTATGGCTACACCTTC
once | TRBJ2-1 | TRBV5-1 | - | CASSLEPSKDEQFF | TGCGCCAGCAGCTTGGAGCCTAGCAAGGATGAGCAGTTCTTC
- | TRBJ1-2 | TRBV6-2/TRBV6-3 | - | CASSQAGTLYGYTF | TGTGCCAGCAGTCAGGCCGGGACACTCTATGGCTACACCTTC
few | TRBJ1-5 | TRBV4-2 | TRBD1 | CASSRGGTGGQPQHF | TGTGCCAGCAGCCGAGGGGGGACAGGGGGACAGCCCCAGCATTTT
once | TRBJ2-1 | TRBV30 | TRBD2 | CAWSVSGGSVFEQFF | TGTGCCTGGAGTGTATCGGGCGGGAGTGTCTTTGAGCAGTTCTTC
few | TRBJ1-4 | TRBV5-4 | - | CASSLAGVSNEKLFF | TGTGCCAGCAGCCTGGCAGGGGTGTCTAATGAAAAACTGTTTTTT
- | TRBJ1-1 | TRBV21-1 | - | CASNPDRVDTEAFF | TGTGCCAGCAACCCGGACAGGGTAGATACTGAAGCTTTCTTT
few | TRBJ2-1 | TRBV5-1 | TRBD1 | CASTLQGTRHNEQFF | TGCGCCAGCACGTTACAGGGGACAAGACACAATGAGCAGTTCTTC
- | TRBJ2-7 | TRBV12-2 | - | CASRPGTGSNEQYF | TGTGCAAGTCGCCCCGGGACAGGGTCGAACGAGCAGTACTTC
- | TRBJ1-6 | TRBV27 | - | CASSPRRLPNSPLHF | TGTGCCAGCAGTCCACGCAGGCTCCCCAATTCACCCCTCCACTTT
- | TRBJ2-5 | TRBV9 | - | CASSPMEGVQETQYF | TGTGCCAGCAGCCCTATGGAAGGGGTCCAAGAGACCCAGTACTTC
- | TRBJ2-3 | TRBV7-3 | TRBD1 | CASSLDRGLTDTQYF | TGTGCCAGCAGCCTCGACAGGGGGCTAACAGATACGCAGTATTTT
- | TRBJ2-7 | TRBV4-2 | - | CASSPAMPTYEQYF | TGTGCCAGCAGCCCCGCTATGCCTACCTACGAGCAGTACTTC
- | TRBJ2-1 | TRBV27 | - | CASSLGAKNEQFF | TGTGCCAGCAGTTTAGGGGCCAAGAATGAGCAGTTCTTC
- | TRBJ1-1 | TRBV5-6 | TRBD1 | CASSPPGQARPGTEAFF | TGTGCCAGCAGCCCCCCAGGACAGGCTCGCCCGGGCACTGAAGCTTTCTTT
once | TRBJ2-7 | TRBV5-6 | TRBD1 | CASSLAHGTGALDEQYF | TGTGCCAGCAGCTTGGCGCATGGGACAGGGGCTCTTGACGAGCAGTACTTC
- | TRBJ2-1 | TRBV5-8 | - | CASSSFLSREQFF | TGTGCCAGCAGCTCTTTTCTGAGTCGCGAGCAGTTCTTC
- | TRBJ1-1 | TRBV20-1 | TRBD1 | CSQGGTEAFF | TGCAGTCAGGGGGGCACTGAAGCTTTCTTT
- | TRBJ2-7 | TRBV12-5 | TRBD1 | CASGHRDRGAQGWYF | TGTGCTAGTGGCCACCGGGACAGGGGCGCCCAAGGCTGGTACTTC
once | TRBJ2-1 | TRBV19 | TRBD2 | CASSGPGLAHNEQFF | TGTGCCAGTAGTGGTCCGGGACTAGCTCACAATGAGCAGTTCTTC
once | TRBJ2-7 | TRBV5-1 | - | CASSLGTYRPEEQYF | TGCGCCAGCAGCTTGGGTACCTACAGGCCTGAGGAGCAGTACTTC
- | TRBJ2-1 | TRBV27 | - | CASSLSAGAREQFF | TGTGCCAGCAGTTTATCCGCGGGGGCAAGGGAGCAGTTCTTC
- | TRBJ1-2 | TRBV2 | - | CASSDLEVYGYTF | TGTGCCAGCAGTGATCTGGAGGTCTATGGCTACACCTTC
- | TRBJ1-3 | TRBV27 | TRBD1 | CASSASGTGGRNTIYF | TGTGCCAGCAGTGCGTCCGGGACAGGGGGCAGAAACACCATATATTTT
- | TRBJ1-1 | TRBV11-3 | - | CASSLDSDSEAFF | TGTGCCAGCAGCTTGGATTCGGACAGTGAAGCTTTCTTT
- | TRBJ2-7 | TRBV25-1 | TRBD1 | CASSVAGGSYEQYF | TGTGCCAGCAGTGTAGCAGGGGGCTCCTACGAGCAGTACTTC
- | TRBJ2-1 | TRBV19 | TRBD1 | CASSSAPGDSKAYNEQFF | TGTGCCAGTAGTAGTGCCCCAGGGGACAGCAAAGCCTACAATGAGCAGTTCTTC
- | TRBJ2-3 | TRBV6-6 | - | CASSAETLTDTQYF | TGTGCCAGCAGTGCGGAAACCCTCACAGATACGCAGTATTTT
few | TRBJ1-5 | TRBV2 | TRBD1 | CASSGQGARSNQPQHF | TGTGCCAGCAGTGGACAGGGGGCTCGGAGCAATCAGCCCCAGCATTTT
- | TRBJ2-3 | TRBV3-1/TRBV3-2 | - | CASSQGRGRDSAEF | TGTGCCAGCAGCCAAGGGAGGGGGCGGGATTCCGCAGAGTTC
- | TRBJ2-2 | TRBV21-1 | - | CAPERFGGELFF | TGTGCCCCGGAGAGGTTCGGGGGGGAGCTGTTTTTT
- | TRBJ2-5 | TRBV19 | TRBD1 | CASSTGQGVQETQYF | TGTGCCAGTAGTACCGGACAGGGGGTACAAGAGACCCAGTACTTC
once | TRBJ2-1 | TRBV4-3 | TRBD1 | CASSQDGTGGTEQFF | TGCGCCAGCAGCCAAGATGGGACAGGGGGCACTGAGCAGTTCTTC
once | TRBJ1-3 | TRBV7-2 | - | CASSLVGNSGNTIYF | TGTGCCAGCAGCTTAGTCGGGAACTCTGGAAACACCATATATTTT
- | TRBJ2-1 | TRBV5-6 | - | CASSPLSGNEQFF | TGTGCCAGCAGCCCGCTTTCGGGGAATGAGCAGTTCTTC
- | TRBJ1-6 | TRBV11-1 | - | CASSLGAGIYNSPLHF | TGTGCCAGCAGCTTAGGGGCCGGGATCTATAATTCACCCCTCCACTTT
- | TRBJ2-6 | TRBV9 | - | CASSVETQTSSGANVLTF | TGTGCCAGCAGCGTAGAAACCCAGACTAGCTCTGGGGCCAACGTCCTGACTTTC
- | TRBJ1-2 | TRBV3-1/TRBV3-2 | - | CASSQDEGGIVYGYTF | TGTGCCAGCAGCCAAGATGAGGGAGGGATAGTCTATGGCTACACCTTC
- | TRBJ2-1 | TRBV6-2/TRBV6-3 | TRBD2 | CASSSNPRTSGSNEQFF | TGTGCCAGCAGTTCCAACCCCCGGACTAGCGGGAGCAATGAGCAGTTCTTC
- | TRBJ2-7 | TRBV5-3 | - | CARSPCYEQYF | TGTGCCAGAAGCCCCTGTTACGAGCAGTACTTC
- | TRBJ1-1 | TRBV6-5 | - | CASGLPRTEAFF | TGTGCCTCAGGACTTCCAAGGACTGAAGCTTTCTTT
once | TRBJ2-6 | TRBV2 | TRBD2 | CASSLAGAGPSGANVLTF | TGTGCCAGCAGTCTAGCGGGGGCGGGCCCCTCTGGGGCCAACGTCCTGACTTTC
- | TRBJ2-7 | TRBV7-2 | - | CASSLSENSYEQYF | TGTGCCAGCAGCTTATCCGAGAACTCCTACGAGCAGTACTTC
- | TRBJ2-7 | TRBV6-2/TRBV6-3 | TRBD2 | CASSYLASGGSYEQYF | TGTGCCAGCAGTTACCTTGCTAGCGGGGGGTCCTACGAGCAGTACTTC
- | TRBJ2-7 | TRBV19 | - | CASSSRDIGYEQYF | TGTGCCAGTAGTAGCCGGGACATTGGCTACGAGCAGTACTTC
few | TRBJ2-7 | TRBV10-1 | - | CASTLDLKKAYEQYF | TGCGCCAGCACTCTGGACTTGAAGAAAGCCTACGAGCAGTACTTC
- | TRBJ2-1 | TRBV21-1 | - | CASTPERDKYNEQFF | TGTGCCAGCACCCCGGAACGGGACAAATACAATGAGCAGTTCTTC
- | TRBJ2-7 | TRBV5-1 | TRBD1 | CASSWGTGSYEQYF | TGCGCCAGCAGCTGGGGGACAGGGAGCTACGAGCAGTACTTC
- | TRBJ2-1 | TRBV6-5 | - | CALSQGDEQFF | TGTGCCTTGAGCCAGGGCGATGAGCAGTTCTTC